The 18 T cell receptor beta chains below all came from one sample that was sequenced in a study of PD-1 blockade in mismatch repair-deficient tumors. Only in-frame clones appear in the TCRdb table, and some are missing; sequencing was by immunoSEQ multiplex PCR. The sample records about 120,000 clones, around 83% being singletons. This specimen consisted of peripheral blood, obtained 44 weeks after starting pembrolizumab. These receptors all come from an adult with mismatch repair-deficient cancer.

The chain couples TRBV4-3 to TRBJ2-1, with D possibly being TRBD1 or TRBD2 (5 bases each). V lost 1 base, J lost 5 bases, and 15 bases lay in between. This CDR3 has 16 amino acids. Per the germline V gene, CDR1 is LGHNA and CDR2 is YSLEER. Here the CDR3 reads CASSQAVLGEHNEQFF. The DNA for the CDR3 is TGCGCCAGCAGCCAAGCTGTGCTGGGGGAGCACAATGAGCAGTTCTTC.

The rearrangement uses TRBV19 and TRBJ2-7; 8 bases align to TRBD1. After removal of 5 bases from V and 0 bases from J, the junction contained 6 bases not matched to a gene. CDR1 and CDR2 (germline): LNHDA, SQIVND (reference sequence). The CDR3 loop spans 15 amino acids. The chain's CDR3 is CASSGGTGPSYEQYF. As DNA, the CDR3 is TGTGCCAGTAGTGGAGGGACAGGCCCCTCCTACGAGCAGTACTTC.

The chain couples TRBV7-6 to TRBJ1-4, with D tentatively TRBD1 (5 bases). CDR3 size: 13 residues. Trimming cost V 5 bases and J 8 bases, with 12 bases left between them. Germline V CDR1 and CDR2: SGHVS, FNYEAQ. CDR3 loop: CASSQGVCEKLFF. In nucleotides, the CDR3 is TGTGCCAGCAGCCAAGGGGTATGCGAAAAACTGTTTTTT. The full variable domain, completed using reference TRBV7-6 and TRBJ1-4, is GAGVSQSPRYKVTKRGQDVALRCDPISGHVSLYWYRQALGQGPEFLTYFNYEAQQDKSGLPNDRFSAERPEGSISTLTIQRTEQRDSAMYRCASSQGVCEKLFFGSGTQLSVL.

The chain links TRBV13 to TRBJ2-1; 7 bases fit TRBD1. V shed 5 bases, J shed 0 bases, and the junction held 13 bases outside the gene matches. Germline V gives CDR1 PRHDT, CDR2 FYEKMQ (reference sequence). The CDR3 has 18 amino acids. For the CDR3, the DNA is TGTGCCAGCAGCCTTTACTCGGTGGGACAGAGCTCCTACAATGAGCAGTTCTTC. Amino acid sequence: CASSLYSVGQSSYNEQFF.

The CDR3 spells CASSLRWALRRNTEAFF. CDR3 nucleotides: TGTGCCAGCAGTTTACGGTGGGCACTCAGGAGGAACACTGAAGCTTTCTTT. This chain connects TRBV27 to TRBJ1-1; no clear D gene. The CDR3 extends over 17 amino acids. V lost 2 bases and J lost 1, with 17 bases in between. Looked up from germline, CDR1 is MNHEY and CDR2 is SMNVEV (reference sequence).

The V gene is TRBV18, the J gene TRBJ2-3; the D call may be TRBD1 or TRBD2 (5 bases each). V shed 3 bases and J shed 4 bases, with 14 bases lying between them. Germline-derived CDR1 and CDR2 are KGHSH and LQKENI. This CDR3 region has 15 residues. The CDR3 protein is CASSPGPIGSDTQYF. The CDR3 DNA sequence: TGTGCCAGCTCACCGGGACCCATAGGCTCAGATACGCAGTATTTT.

The J gene is TRBJ1-1, the V gene TRBV30, with a weak D call TRBD1 (5 bases). The CDR3 is 13 amino acids. With 2 bases removed from V and 5 bases from J, the gap between germline ends came to 12 bases. The germline V gene has CDR1 GTSNPN and CDR2 SVGIG (reference sequence). CDR3 protein: CAWSPGAGTEAFF. The CDR3, as DNA: TGTGCCTGGAGTCCTGGGGCGGGGACTGAAGCTTTCTTT.

The V and J genes are TRBV28 and TRBJ1-2, with D perhaps matching TRBD1 (5 bases). CDR1 and CDR2 (germline): MDHEN, SYDVKM. Trimming pared 3 bases from V and 4 bases from J, leaving 15 bases between. CDR3 length: 15 amino acids. DNA for the CDR3: TGTGCCAGCAGTTTGCGTCCGGCTGGGGCCTATGGCTACACCTTC. Residues: CASSLRPAGAYGYTF.

This CDR3 reads CASRRTGGMYEQFF. Written as DNA, the CDR3 is TGTGCCAGCAGACGGACAGGGGGCATGTATGAGCAGTTCTTC. The chain combines TRBV27 with TRBJ2-1; 11 bases agree with TRBD1. With 6 bases clipped from V and 8 bases from J, the junction kept 6 bases outside the gene matches. The CDR3 runs to 14 residues. Germline CDR1 is MNHEY and CDR2 is SMNVEV (reference sequence).

The V and J genes are TRBV30 and TRBJ2-3; TRBD1 might be the D (5 bases). The CDR3 has 13 amino acids. Trimming cost V 4 bases and J 5 bases, with 13 bases left between them. The germline gives CDR1 GTSNPN, CDR2 SVGIG (reference sequence). The CDR3 coding sequence is TGTGCCTGGACGAAAAAGGGGCAAGATACGCAGTATTTT. This codes for CAWTKKGQDTQYF.

The chain employs TRBV4-3 and TRBJ2-1, with a possible D match to TRBD1 (5 bases). The CDR3 covers 13 residues. V was pared by 0 bases and J by 9 bases, with 9 bases between. The germline V gene has CDR1 LGHNA and CDR2 YSLEER. Here the CDR3 reads CASSQDRGVEQFF. Here the CDR3 DNA reads TGCGCCAGCAGCCAAGATAGGGGTGTTGAGCAGTTCTTC.

CDR3 amino acids: CASSYQGGQETQYF. In DNA form, the CDR3 reads TGTGCCAGCAGTTATCAGGGGGGCCAAGAGACCCAGTACTTC. The chain uses TRBV11-3 and TRBJ2-5, with D tentatively TRBD1 (7 bases). The CDR3 runs to 14 residues. Germline V gives CDR1 SGHNT, CDR2 YENEEA. Trimming took off 6 bases at V and 1 base at J, with 12 bases between the two ends.

This chain links TRBV7-2 with TRBJ2-1; D not certain. The CDR3 is 12 residues long. V was shortened by 1 base and J by 8 bases, with 6 bases between the two germline ends. Germline CDR1 is SGHTA and CDR2 is FQGNSA. As DNA, the CDR3 is TGTGCCAGCAGCTTAGGCTTGCATGAGCAGTTCTTC. Amino acid sequence: CASSLGLHEQFF.

The chain has TRBV19 and TRBJ1-5; D may be TRBD1 (6 bases). The CDR3 consists of 15 residues. V was clipped by 6 bases and J by 2 bases, with 14 bases between them. The germline CDR1 and CDR2 sequences are LNHDA and SQIVND (reference sequence). CDR3 coding DNA: TGTGCCAGTAGCTGGAGGGGGAGGGGCAATCAGCCCCAGCATTTT. Residues: CASSWRGRGNQPQHF.

The chain uses TRBV2 and TRBJ1-1; D not certain. This CDR3 region has 11 residues. The germline V gene encodes CDR1 SNHLY and CDR2 FYNNEI. V was clipped by 5 bases and J by 6 bases, with 7 bases between them. The CDR3: CASSYAAEAFF. CDR3 bases: TGTGCCAGCAGTTATGCCGCTGAAGCTTTCTTT.

This clone was detected once. The rearrangement joins TRBV7-8 to TRBJ2-6; 8 positions agree with TRBD2. The CDR3 loop spans 18 amino acids. CDR1 is SGHVS, CDR2 FQNEAQ, per germline. The V and J ends lost 5 bases and 0 bases, in that order; junction bases with no gene match: 9. Here the CDR3 reads CASSPSGGVTSGANVLTF. DNA of the CDR3: TGTGCCAGCAGCCCCTCGGGAGGGGTCACCTCTGGGGCCAACGTCCTGACTTTC. The variable domain in full, completed from reference TRBV7-8 and TRBJ2-6, reads GAGVSQSPRYKVAKRGQDVALRCDPISGHVSLFWYQQALGQGPEFLTYFQNEAQLDKSGLPSDRFFAERPEGSVSTLKIQRTQQEDSAVYLCASSPSGGVTSGANVLTFGAGSRLTVL.

This clone appeared once. V is TRBV5-6 and J is TRBJ2-3; D remains ambiguous. Trimming took 0 bases from V and 4 from J, leaving 12 bases between them. There are 15 residues in the CDR3. From germline, CDR1 is SGHDT and CDR2 YYEEEE. CDR3 DNA sequence: TGTGCCAGCAGCTTGGGTCCCAATCCCGCAGATACGCAGTATTTT. It is translated as CASSLGPNPADTQYF.

The chain combines TRBV28 with TRBJ2-1; no reliable D call. Trimming shortened V by 2 bases and J by 3 bases, and 2 bases separated the two germline ends. Germline loops: CDR1 MDHEN, CDR2 SYDVKM. The CDR3 totals 12 residues. CDR3 protein: CASSLVYNEQFF. CDR3 nucleotides: TGTGCCAGCAGTTTAGTCTACAATGAGCAGTTCTTC. Using reference TRBV28 and TRBJ2-1 for the parts outside the CDR3, the full variable domain is DVKVTQSSRYLVKRTGEKVFLECVQDMDHENMFWYRQDPGLGLRLIYFSYDVKMKEKGDIPEGYSVSREKKERFSLILESASTNQTSMYLCASSLVYNEQFFGPGTRLTVL.